Shown below are 24 T cell receptor beta chains from a single sample sequenced in a study of T cells in Graves' hyperthyroidism and ophthalmopathy. Authors of the study amplified TCR beta CDR3 regions from RNA transcripts. The HTBI primer set was used in a first-round RT-PCR of the TCR CDR3. TCRdb itself ran the multiplex PCR reads through MiXCR, one entry per CDR3 protein. The sample yields 250,000 to 300,000 distinct CDR3 sequences, approximately 16% seen once. What was sequenced was blood. The receptors derive from a woman aged 45-65 years with Graves' hyperthyroidism that later progressed to Graves' ophthalmopathy.

There are many counts of this clonotype. The V and J genes are TRBV20-1 and TRBJ1-1, with 7 bases aligning to TRBD1. Trimming removed 2 bases from V and 1 base from J; junction bases left unmatched: 4. This CDR3 has 14 amino acids. Germline lookup yields CDR1 DFQATT and CDR2 SNEGSKA (reference sequence). This CDR3 reads CSARQGGGNTEAFF. The DNA of the CDR3 is TGCAGTGCTAGACAGGGGGGCGGGAACACTGAAGCTTTCTTT.

The V gene is TRBV7-9, the J gene TRBJ2-2; 7 nucleotides match TRBD2. V gave up 5 bases and J gave up 1 base; unmatched junction bases: 10. The CDR3 spans 17 residues. Germline V lookup: CDR1 SEHNR, CDR2 FQNEAQ (reference sequence). CDR3 sequence: CASSTRGEGRNTGELFF. The CDR3 nucleotides read TGTGCCAGCAGCACGCGCGGGGAGGGGAGGAACACCGGGGAGCTGTTTTTT.

This clonotype occurred many times. The chain recombines TRBV20-1 with TRBJ2-7; D remains ambiguous. This CDR3 is built from 15 residues. Germline V gives CDR1 DFQATT, CDR2 SNEGSKA (reference sequence). V was shortened by 4 bases and J by 0 bases, with 16 bases between the two germline ends. The CDR3 DNA reads TGCAGTGCTATCCCCCGCCGGCGAAACTCCTACGAGCAGTACTTC. It translates to CSAIPRRRNSYEQYF.

This chain uses TRBV15 with TRBJ2-1; a possible D gene is TRBD2 (6 bases). Germline CDR1 is LNHNV and CDR2 is YYDKDF (reference sequence). This CDR3 comprises 15 residues. V lost 1 base, J lost 10 bases, and 17 bases lay in between. CDR3 protein: CATSRGPLAGGEQFF. The CDR3 DNA sequence: TGTGCCACCAGCAGAGGCCCCCTTGCTGGGGGGGAGCAGTTCTTC.

This clonotype was recorded many times. The chain carries TRBV6-2 or TRBV6-3 and TRBJ1-1, with D possibly TRBD1 on 6 matching bases. Trimming stripped 5 bases from V and 2 bases from J, with 21 bases between. CDR1 is MNHEY and CDR2 is SVGEGT in the germline V gene. CDR3 size: 17 residues. DNA of the CDR3: TGTGCCAGCAGTCGAATGATAACTACAGGGATTAACACTGAAGCTTTCTTT. Amino acid sequence: CASSRMITTGINTEAFF.

There are many counts of this clonotype. The chain combines TRBV29-1 with TRBJ2-3; either TRBD1 or TRBD2 may supply D (5 bases each). The V and J ends lost 6 bases and 1 base respectively, with 17 bases between them. The CDR3 extends over 15 amino acids. CDR1 SQVTM and CDR2 ANQGSEA come from the germline V gene. CDR3 loop: CSVLPPGPGTDTQYF. CDR3 coding DNA: TGCAGCGTCTTACCTCCGGGACCAGGCACAGATACGCAGTATTTT.

This clonotype was counted a few times. The chain is built from TRBV20-1 and TRBJ2-7; 7 positions agree with TRBD1. Germline assignment: CDR1 DFQATT and CDR2 SNEGSKA (reference sequence). With 3 bases clipped from V and 7 bases from J, the junction kept 15 bases outside the gene matches. The CDR3 covers 15 residues. The CDR3 DNA follows: TGCAGTGCTAGGGTGATAGGGGGCATGTCAAGTGAGCAGTACTTC. Protein: CSARVIGGMSSEQYF.

This clonotype has at least ten counts. V usage is TRBV2 and J usage is TRBJ2-1, with 11 bases lining up with TRBD2. CDR3 length: 16 amino acids. J was trimmed by 6 bases and V by 3 bases; bases with no gene match: 7. Germline CDR1 is SNHLY and CDR2 is FYNNEI. The CDR3 region is CASSDFLAGGSNEQFF. The CDR3 bases are TGTGCCAGCAGTGATTTTTTAGCGGGAGGGTCCAATGAGCAGTTCTTC.

This clonotype was detected once. The chain has TRBV7-2 and TRBJ2-5, with TRBD1 as a possible D gene (5 bases). The ends were cut back, 5 bases at V and 5 bases at J, with 18 bases in the middle. The germline CDR1 and CDR2 sequences are SGHTA and FQGNSA. The CDR3 runs 15 residues. The CDR3 is CASSLGPGQGETQYF. CDR3 nucleotides: TGTGCCAGCAGCCTTGGGCCAGGGCAAGGGGAGACCCAGTACTTC.

The sample holds many counts of this clonotype. This chain joins TRBV5-1 and TRBJ2-5; TRBD2 matches at 7 bases. The CDR3 loop spans 13 amino acids. Germline CDR1 is SGHRS and CDR2 is YFSETQ. V dropped 7 bases and J dropped 5; count of bases not matched to a gene: 8. The CDR3 nucleotides read TGCGCCAGCGCTAGCGGTCAAGTGGAGACCCAGTACTTC. Protein: CASASGQVETQYF.

This rearrangement joins TRBV7-3 to TRBJ2-1; D is possibly TRBD1 or TRBD2 (7 bases each). CDR1 is SGHTA, CDR2 FQGTGA, per germline. The CDR3 contains 16 residues. Trimming removed 1 base from V and 2 bases from J, with 12 bases in between. The CDR3 nucleotides read TGTGCCAGCAGCTTAAATCCAGGGGGGGCCTACAATGAGCAGTTCTTC. Protein sequence: CASSLNPGGAYNEQFF.

This clonotype has a single count. The chain has TRBV4-3 and TRBJ2-1; D tentatively reads TRBD1 or TRBD2 (5 bases each). Germline V lookup: CDR1 LGHNA, CDR2 YSLEER. The CDR3 has 16 amino acids. Trimming removed 0 bases from V and 4 bases from J, with 13 bases in between. The CDR3 region has the DNA TGCGCCAGCAGCCAAGATGGGGACGGTGGGTACAATGAGCAGTTCTTC. Translating gives CASSQDGDGGYNEQFF.

This clonotype was seen at least ten times. The rearrangement links TRBV11-2 to TRBJ1-1; D not resolved. Germline CDR1 SGHAT, CDR2 FQNNGV. Trimming took off 7 bases at V and 9 bases at J, with 18 bases between the two ends. The CDR3 is made up of 13 amino acids. In DNA, the CDR3 is TGTGCCAGCAACCCATCGTCCGGACCCAAAGCTTTCTTT. It yields the protein CASNPSSGPKAFF.

This clonotype was detected many times. The CDR3 DNA is TGTGCCATCAGGCTCGGGACAGACTACGAGCAGTACTTC. Translating it yields CAIRLGTDYEQYF. The chain couples TRBV10-3 to TRBJ2-7, with 7 bases identical to TRBD1. The germline gives CDR1 ENHRY, CDR2 SYGVKD. The CDR3 consists of 13 residues. The junction had 5 bases not matched to a gene; V was cut back by 6 bases and J by 3 bases.

This clonotype was detected a few times. V gene TRBV7-3 combines with J gene TRBJ2-7; TRBD2 agrees at 8 bases. The CDR3 length is 15 residues. In germline, CDR1 is SGHTA, CDR2 FQGTGA. After removal of 4 bases from V and 2 bases from J, the junction contained 7 bases not matched to a gene. The CDR3 region has the DNA TGTGCCAGCAGCTGGGATGGTAGCGGGACCTACGAGCAGTACTTC. Its protein is CASSWDGSGTYEQYF.

This clonotype was counted a few times. The chain carries TRBV5-8 and TRBJ2-1, with 8 nucleotides matching TRBD1. CDR1 and CDR2 from the germline V gene are SGHTS and YDEGEE. The CDR3 sequence is 13 residues long. With 4 bases clipped from V and 7 bases from J, the junction kept 4 bases outside the gene matches. The DNA of the CDR3 is TGTGCCAGCAGCAGACGACAGGGGAATGAGCAGTTCTTC. This sequence encodes CASSRRQGNEQFF.

This clonotype came up many times. The chain combines TRBV3-1 with TRBJ1-6; no clear D. The length of the CDR3 is 12 residues. Germline V gene data show CDR1 as LGHDT and CDR2 as YNNKEL (reference sequence). The V end lost 5 bases, the J end lost 10 bases, and 9 bases lay between the germline ends. For the CDR3, the DNA is TGTGCCAGCAGCACTCGTCTATCACCCCTCCACTTT. Its translation is CASSTRLSPLHF.

This clonotype was seen many times. This sequence joins TRBV6-2 or TRBV6-3 and TRBJ2-7, with a possible D match to TRBD2 (5 bases). The CDR3 is 14 residues long. Germline V gives CDR1 MNHEY, CDR2 SVGEGT. The V gene lost 8 bases and the J gene lost 1 base, with 15 bases spanning the gap. The chain's CDR3 is CASSRRTPSYEQYF. The CDR3 DNA sequence: TGTGCCAGCTCGCGAAGGACTCCTTCCTACGAGCAGTACTTC.

This clonotype was counted ten times or more. The chain couples TRBV7-9 to TRBJ2-1; TRBD2 matches 12 bases. Germline CDR1 SEHNR, CDR2 FQNEAQ (reference sequence). V dropped 5 bases and J dropped 7; count of bases not matched to a gene: 3. The CDR3 sequence is 14 residues long. The DNA of the CDR3 is TGTGCCAGCAGCGAGACTAGCGGGAGAAATGAGCAGTTCTTC. Its translation: CASSETSGRNEQFF.

This clonotype was detected only a few times. The J gene is TRBJ2-3, the V gene TRBV18, with no clear D. Germline values: CDR1 KGHSH, CDR2 LQKENI. Trimming took 5 bases from V and 6 from J, leaving 12 bases between them. This CDR3 has 13 amino acids. The CDR3 DNA reads as TGTGCCAGCTCAGGGATTAGAGTGGATACGCAGTATTTT. It encodes CASSGIRVDTQYF.

This clonotype was detected ten times or more. The chain is built from TRBV11-2 and TRBJ2-3; 9 nucleotides match TRBD2. Germline V gene sequence: CDR1 SGHAT, CDR2 FQNNGV. Trimming took 2 bases from V and 6 from J; bases not matched to a gene: 9. There are 16 residues in the CDR3. CDR3 in DNA: TGTGCCAGCAGCTTAAATCTGGGACTAGCATTGGATACGCAGTATTTT. It specifies CASSLNLGLALDTQYF.

This clonotype came up many times. The rearrangement links TRBV7-2 to TRBJ1-1, with no clear D. Germline assignment: CDR1 SGHTA and CDR2 FQGNSA. The V end was cut by 2 bases, the J end by 3 bases, with 7 bases between. CDR3 length: 13 amino acids. The CDR3, as DNA: TGTGCCAGCAGCTTAACGTTAGACACTGAAGCTTTCTTT. Translating it yields CASSLTLDTEAFF.

There are many counts of this clonotype. The chain uses TRBV7-2 and TRBJ2-1; possible D gene TRBD2, 5 bases. CDR1 SGHTA and CDR2 FQGNSA come from the germline V gene. This CDR3 contains 14 residues. V gave up 5 bases and J gave up 3 bases, with 11 bases separating them. CDR3 DNA sequence: TGTGCCAGCAGCCCCCAACTAGTCTACAATGAGCAGTTCTTC. This gives the protein CASSPQLVYNEQFF.

This clonotype was seen ten or more times. This chain links TRBV30 with TRBJ2-1, with 8 bases matching TRBD1. Per germline, CDR1 GTSNPN and CDR2 SVGIG (reference sequence). J lost 3 bases, V lost 2 bases, and 6 bases had no gene match. The CDR3 covers 15 residues. CDR3 nucleotides: TGTGCCTGGAGTCGAGGACAGGGATTCTACAATGAGCAGTTCTTC. Amino acid sequence: CAWSRGQGFYNEQFF.